The T cell receptor beta chain described here comes from a study of cytomegalovirus exposure and HLA in healthy donors. Study findings and constraints: Apparent HLA restriction characterized most CMV-associated TCR beta chains in a later analysis.

Worth noting for this clone: The antigen remains unidentified. This same CDR3 is encoded by further DNA sequences in the sample.

This CDR3 is 15 amino acids long. Trimming at V came to 2 bases and at J to 1 base, leaving 4 bases not matched to a gene. Germline loops: CDR1 MNHEY, CDR2 SMNVEV (reference sequence). In the PCR, 60 Vbeta and 13 Jbeta primers were used. Assay used: immunoSEQ multiplex PCR; TCRdb lists only in-frame clones, some missing. The sample lists tens of thousands of clones; 67% were seen once. This chain joins TRBV27 and TRBJ2-7, with TRBD1 matching over 8 bases. The sample comprised PBMCs. The receptor was derived from a young man in good health and CMV-seronegative. CDR3 DNA sequence: TGTGCCAGCAGTTTAGCCGGGACAGGATCCTACGAGCAGTACTTC. This codes for CASSLAGTGSYEQYF.